This TCR beta chain was documented in a study of beta chain features in type 1 diabetes. Overall study results and limits: Type 1 diabetes patients had fewer VDJ junction insertions and more deletions. Among all four CD4+ subsets, Type 1 diabetes patients had TCRB CDR3s that were moderately but significantly shorter.

As every portion of the isolated RNA was reverse transcribed, the sequencing read expressed TCRB transcripts. Produced via immunoSEQ multiplex PCR; TCRdb's table is partial and in-frame only. The sample records about 260,000 clones, roughly 20% being singletons. The collection from each donor was one heparinised blood draw averaging about 116 mL. Researchers reported sorting CD4+ naive, central memory, regulatory and stem cell-like memory cells via CD45RO/CCR7/CD25/CD127/CD95/CD27. The purity of all sorted populations exceeded 98%. Turning to this clone: Its antigen is as yet unknown. Other DNA sequences in this specimen translate into the identical CDR3.

Material for sequencing was naive CD4+ T cells from blood. This clonotype was sampled from a middle-aged woman with type 1 diabetes.

CDR3 residues: CAWSNRGSYEQYF. In DNA form, the CDR3 reads TGTGCCTGGAGTAATCGGGGGTCCTACGAGCAGTACTTC. The chain is built from TRBV30 and TRBJ2-7, with D possibly being TRBD2 (6 bases). V was clipped by 2 bases and J by 1 base, with 9 bases between them. Germline V gene data show CDR1 as GTSNPN and CDR2 as SVGIG (reference sequence). The CDR3 spans 13 residues. The full variable domain, in which reference TRBV30 and TRBJ2-7 provide the parts outside the CDR3, is SQTIHQWPATLVQPVGSPLSLECTVEGTSNPNLYWYRQAAGRGLQLLFYSVGIGQISSEVPQNLSASRPQDRQFILSSKKLLLSDSGFYLCAWSNRGSYEQYFGPGTRLTVT.